The 25 T cell receptor beta chains below all came from one sample that was sequenced in a study of OX40 agonist ivuxolimab in advanced cancers. TCRdb keeps only in-frame clones here, not all; method: immunoSEQ multiplex PCR. The sample has about 66,000 clones; about 87% are singletons. Material: CD4+ or CD8+ T cells sorted from blood, obtained in a trial of the OX40 agonist ivuxolimab. These receptors all stem from an adult with an advanced solid tumor such as melanoma, head and neck, liver or kidney cancer.

There are a few counts of this clone. This sequence joins TRBV28 and TRBJ2-4, with D perhaps TRBD1 (5 bases). In germline, CDR1 is MDHEN, CDR2 SYDVKM. Trimming cost V 2 bases and J 0 bases, with 11 bases left between them. The CDR3 is made up of 16 amino acids. Written as DNA, the CDR3 is TGTGCCAGCAGTTTACACAGGTCCTTAGCCAAAAACATTCAGTACTTC. This encodes CASSLHRSLAKNIQYF.

The chain recombines TRBV28 with TRBJ1-2; perhaps TRBD1 as D (5 bases). This CDR3 is built from 18 residues. Germline CDR1 reads MDHEN; CDR2 reads SYDVKM. V lost 6 bases, J lost 1 base, and 24 bases lay in between. In nucleotides, the CDR3 is TGTGCCAGCAGGTCACAGGTCCGCTCGTCCTTCTTTAACTATGGCTACACCTTC. This sequence encodes CASRSQVRSSFFNYGYTF.

The chain uses TRBV28 and TRBJ1-4, with D tentatively TRBD1 (6 bases). The ends were cut back, 1 base at V and 4 bases at J, with 16 bases in the middle. The V gene's germline CDR1 is MDHEN and CDR2 SYDVKM. The CDR3 is 17 amino acids. CDR3 in DNA: TGTGCCAGCAGTTTATTGGCGGGGGGGCTGAGTAATGAAAAACTGTTTTTT. The encoded protein is CASSLLAGGLSNEKLFF. Complete variable domain (other parts from reference TRBV28 and TRBJ1-4): DVKVTQSSRYLVKRTGEKVFLECVQDMDHENMFWYRQDPGLGLRLIYFSYDVKMKEKGDIPEGYSVSREKKERFSLILESASTNQTSMYLCASSLLAGGLSNEKLFFGSGTQLSVL.

The chain carries TRBV5-1 and TRBJ1-1; tentatively, D is TRBD1 (6 bases). This CDR3 is 13 amino acids long. V shed 4 bases and J shed 6 bases, with 13 bases lying between them. Germline V CDR1 and CDR2: SGHRS, YFSETQ. CDR3 DNA: TGCGCCAGCAGCAACAGGGTAGGTTCTGAAGCTTTCTTT. Its protein product is CASSNRVGSEAFF.

The genes are TRBV5-1 and TRBJ2-7; 7 bases match TRBD1. CDR3 length: 14 residues. Germline assignment: CDR1 SGHRS and CDR2 YFSETQ. The V segment lost 1 base and the J segment 4 bases; nucleotides outside the gene matches: 5. CDR3 loop: CASSLRDREYEQYF. The CDR3 DNA sequence: TGCGCCAGCAGCTTGCGGGACAGAGAATACGAGCAGTACTTC.

The CDR3 sequence: CASSLVLYSNQPQHF. CDR3 bases: TGTGCCAGCAGTTTAGTGCTTTATAGCAATCAGCCCCAGCATTTT. The rearrangement joins TRBV28 to TRBJ1-5; D gene ambiguous. CDR1 and CDR2 (germline): MDHEN, SYDVKM. This CDR3 has 15 amino acids. V lost 2 bases and J 0 bases, leaving 8 bases between the germline ends.

The chain links TRBV4-2 to TRBJ2-1; 11 bases fit TRBD2. The V segment lost 4 bases and the J segment 5 bases; nucleotides outside the gene matches: 4. Germline assignment: CDR1 LGHNA and CDR2 YNFKEQ. There are 15 residues in the CDR3. In nucleotides, the CDR3 is TGTGCCAGCAGCCGGGGACTAGCGGTAAACAATGAGCAGTTCTTC. Its translation is CASSRGLAVNNEQFF.

This clone has just a few counts. The chain combines TRBV5-1 with TRBJ2-7, with 13 nucleotides matching TRBD2. The CDR3 extends over 16 amino acids. Germline assignment: CDR1 SGHRS and CDR2 YFSETQ. The trim removed 4 bases at V and 3 bases at J, leaving 7 bases unmatched. CDR3 sequence reads: CASSGGTSGAGYEQYF. As DNA, the CDR3 is TGCGCCAGCAGCGGGGGGACTAGCGGGGCGGGCTACGAGCAGTACTTC.

The rearrangement links TRBV10-3 to TRBJ2-2, with 7 nucleotides matching TRBD1. With V trimmed by 3 bases and J by 1 base, 2 bases remained unmatched. Germline-derived CDR1 and CDR2 are ENHRY and SYGVKD. The CDR3 extends over 15 amino acids. The DNA of the CDR3 is TGTGCCATCAGTGAAGGGACAGAGAACACCGGGGAGCTGTTTTTT. Its translation: CAISEGTENTGELFF.

This clone was recorded once. The chain links TRBV5-1 to TRBJ2-3, with D tentatively TRBD1 or TRBD2 (6 bases each). The germline V and J ends were trimmed by 4 bases and 6 bases, with 12 bases remaining between them. The CDR3 sequence is 13 residues long. CDR1 is SGHRS and CDR2 is YFSETQ in the germline V gene. As DNA, the CDR3 is TGCGCCAGCAGCACGCGGGACACTGATACGCAGTATTTT. Protein sequence: CASSTRDTDTQYF.

The chain joins TRBV9 to TRBJ2-2, with D possibly matching TRBD1 (6 bases). V gave up 0 bases and J gave up 4 bases, with 13 bases separating them. The CDR3 runs 16 residues. CDR1 is SGDLS, CDR2 YYNGEE, per germline. The CDR3 sequence: CASSVGLGASTGELFF. In DNA, the CDR3 is TGTGCCAGCAGCGTAGGGCTGGGGGCGAGCACCGGGGAGCTGTTTTTT.

V is TRBV5-1 and J is TRBJ2-5, with D possibly matching TRBD2 (5 bases). Germline V CDR1 and CDR2: SGHRS, YFSETQ. The CDR3 is 15 amino acids. V was shortened by 1 base and J by 5 bases, with 15 bases between the two germline ends. The CDR3 region is CASSLLDGLEETQYF. The CDR3 DNA follows: TGCGCCAGCAGCTTGTTAGACGGACTTGAGGAGACCCAGTACTTC. Based on the CDR3 plus reference TRBV5-1 and TRBJ2-5, the full variable domain is KAGVTQTPRYLIKTRGQQVTLSCSPISGHRSVSWYQQTPGQGLQFLFEYFSETQRNKGNFPGRFSGRQFSNSRSEMNVSTLELGDSALYLCASSLLDGLEETQYFGPGTRLLVL.

The chain uses TRBV28 and TRBJ2-7; TRBD1 agrees at 11 bases. The CDR3 consists of 16 residues. Germline-derived CDR1 and CDR2 are MDHEN and SYDVKM. V dropped 5 bases and J dropped 6; count of bases not matched to a gene: 12. The CDR3 sequence is CASSPLPGTGGSEQYF. The DNA of the CDR3 is TGTGCCAGCAGTCCCCTCCCCGGGACAGGGGGGTCCGAGCAGTACTTC.

The chain employs TRBV5-5 and TRBJ1-5; no reliable D call. The CDR3 consists of 13 residues. Germline V gives CDR1 SGHKS, CDR2 YYEKEE (reference sequence). Deletions cut 0 bases from V and 9 bases from J, with 10 bases between. The CDR3 nucleotides read TGTGCCAGCAGCTTGGGTCTGTTGCCGCCCCAGCATTTT. Translation: CASSLGLLPPQHF. Supplemented by reference TRBV5-5 and TRBJ1-5, the full variable domain reads DAGVTQSPTHLIKTRGQQVTLRCSPISGHKSVSWYQQVLGQGPQFIFQYYEKEERGRGNFPDRFSARQFPNYSSELNVNALLLGDSALYLCASSLGLLPPQHFGDGTRLSIL.

This clone appeared once. CDR3 sequence (DNA): TGTGCCAGCAGTGAAACCCAAGAGACCCAGTACTTC. The encoded protein is CASSETQETQYF. The genes are TRBV2 and TRBJ2-5; D is unclear. V lost 2 bases and J lost 1, with 2 bases in between. Germline V gene data show CDR1 as SNHLY and CDR2 as FYNNEI. The CDR3 totals 12 residues.

CDR3: CASSLTGGGEPQHF. The CDR3 coding sequence is TGTGCCAGCAGTTTAACAGGGGGCGGGGAGCCCCAGCATTTT. The chain combines TRBV28 with TRBJ1-5, with 9 bases lining up with TRBD1. The length of the CDR3 is 14 residues. Germline V gene lookup returns CDR1 MDHEN and CDR2 SYDVKM. V trimming: 2 bases; J trimming: 8 bases; junction bases outside the gene matches: 4.

The chain recombines TRBV7-8 with TRBJ2-7; D is perhaps TRBD2 (6 bases). This CDR3 is 16 amino acids long. V lost 5 bases to trimming and J lost 5 bases, with 22 bases between them. Germline values: CDR1 SGHVS, CDR2 FQNEAQ. As DNA, the CDR3 is TGTGCCAGCAGCCCCCCCCTTCGGCTAGCGCCCCACGAGCAGTACTTC. Amino acid sequence: CASSPPLRLAPHEQYF.

The rearrangement uses TRBV19 and TRBJ1-2; D gene unclear. This CDR3 contains 14 residues. Germline values: CDR1 LNHDA, CDR2 SQIVND (reference sequence). V shed 9 bases and J shed 0 bases, with 14 bases lying between them. The CDR3 is CASLRGDSNYGYTF. As DNA, the CDR3 is TGTGCCAGCCTACGCGGGGATTCTAACTATGGCTACACCTTC.

The chain is built from TRBV12-5 and TRBJ2-3; D is ambiguous. V was clipped by 7 bases and J by 1 base, with 9 bases between them. Germline CDR1 LGHNT, CDR2 FRNRAP. The CDR3 totals 13 residues. CDR3 DNA: TGTGCTAGTGCCCCCCGTGGCACAGATACGCAGTATTTT. Translated, it gives CASAPRGTDTQYF.

This clone showed up just once. The genes are TRBV28 and TRBJ2-1, with D tentatively TRBD2 (5 bases). V dropped 7 bases and J dropped 8 bases, with 18 bases sitting between them. Germline lookup yields CDR1 MDHEN and CDR2 SYDVKM. CDR3 length equals 14 residues. CDR3 in amino acids: CASITSGFRHEQFF. The CDR3, as DNA: TGTGCCAGCATCACGTCGGGATTCCGGCATGAGCAGTTCTTC. The full variable domain, rest sourced from reference TRBV28 and TRBJ2-1, is DVKVTQSSRYLVKRTGEKVFLECVQDMDHENMFWYRQDPGLGLRLIYFSYDVKMKEKGDIPEGYSVSREKKERFSLILESASTNQTSMYLCASITSGFRHEQFFGPGTRLTVL.

Concerning this clone: Other DNA sequences from this sample encode an identical CDR3 as well. The chain uses TRBV30 and TRBJ1-5; no reliable D call. Looked up from germline, CDR1 is GTSNPN and CDR2 is SVGIG (reference sequence). V was pared by 0 bases and J by 10 bases, with 19 bases between. CDR3 size: 15 residues. The DNA of the CDR3 is TGTGCCTGGAGTGTAGGTGGAGGAGTCGGGCAACCCCAGCATTTT. Amino acids: CAWSVGGGVGQPQHF.

The chain is built from TRBV7-2 and TRBJ1-4; D remains ambiguous. V lost 7 bases and J 5 bases, leaving 8 bases between the germline ends. The CDR3 covers 12 residues. The germline CDR1 and CDR2 sequences are SGHTA and FQGNSA. Here the CDR3 reads CASKKPNEKLFF. CDR3 bases: TGTGCCAGCAAGAAACCGAATGAAAAACTGTTTTTT.

The chain uses TRBV5-1 and TRBJ2-7, with D uncertain. The CDR3 is made up of 16 amino acids. Trimming cost V 0 bases and J 1 base, with 14 bases left between them. Germline loops: CDR1 SGHRS, CDR2 YFSETQ. CDR3 loop: CASSLAGQRMSYEQYF. As DNA, the CDR3 is TGCGCCAGCAGCTTGGCCGGGCAGCGAATGTCCTACGAGCAGTACTTC.

This clone was seen once. The chain links TRBV5-1 to TRBJ2-7, with D possibly being TRBD1 (5 bases). V was cut by 5 bases and J by 4 bases, with 16 bases left in between. CDR3 length: 14 residues. The V gene's germline CDR1 is SGHRS and CDR2 YFSETQ. The CDR3 region has the DNA TGCGCCAGCAGTCCGCAGGGCAGGCATTACGAGCAGTACTTC. Protein: CASSPQGRHYEQYF.

This rearrangement joins TRBV5-4 to TRBJ2-1; D may be TRBD2 (6 bases). Trimming took off 5 bases at V and 8 bases at J, with 20 bases between the two ends. The CDR3 extends over 15 amino acids. Germline assignment: CDR1 SGHNT and CDR2 YYREEE (reference sequence). CDR3 protein: CASSSRVGGRYEQFF. CDR3 coding DNA: TGTGCCAGCAGTTCCCGGGTCGGGGGACGGTATGAGCAGTTCTTC.